One sample yielded the 15 T cell receptor beta chains listed below, sequenced in a study of identical twins. TCRdb itself ran the 5' RACE reads through MiXCR, one entry per CDR3 protein. The repertoire holds 1.5 million to 2 million distinct CDR3 sequences, with more than 30% as singletons. Sequencing was done on a sample of cord blood. These receptors originate from a newborn girl in good health.

The table lists this clonotype with a few counts. The chain carries TRBV2 and TRBJ2-4, with 7 bases matching TRBD2. Per germline, CDR1 SNHLY and CDR2 FYNNEI. J lost 8 bases, V lost 0 bases, and 16 bases had no gene match. The CDR3 is 18 amino acids. CDR3 loop: CASSEARKTTSSGDIQYF. CDR3 in DNA: TGTGCCAGCAGTGAAGCGCGGAAAACGACTAGCTCGGGGGACATTCAGTACTTC. Looking up the rest from reference TRBV2 and TRBJ2-4 gives the full variable domain: EPEVTQTPSHQVTQMGQEVILRCVPISNHLYFYWYRQILGQKVEFLVSFYNNEISEKSEIFDDQFSVERPDGSNFTLKIRSTKLEDSAMYFCASSEARKTTSSGDIQYFGAGTRLSVL.

The chain recombines TRBV20-1 with TRBJ1-5; D not resolved. V was clipped by 5 bases and J by 3 bases, with 23 bases between them. Germline CDR1 is DFQATT and CDR2 is SNEGSKA (reference sequence). This CDR3 is 17 amino acids long. In DNA form, the CDR3 reads TGCAGTGCTGTAGAACCGGGCAGGACCCCTATCAATCAGCCCCAGCATTTT. This sequence encodes CSAVEPGRTPINQPQHF.

This clonotype was recorded many times. Compared with germline, one end of the junction differs, possibly owing to a read error. The V and J genes are TRBV5-1 and TRBJ2-3; 8 bases align to TRBD2. Germline loops: CDR1 SGHRS, CDR2 YFSETQ. The length of the CDR3 is 14 residues. The CDR3 loop is CASSLLAGTDTQYF. The CDR3, as DNA: TGTGCCAGCAGTTTACTAGCGGGCACAGATACGCAGTATTTT. The full variable domain, its missing parts supplied by reference TRBV5-1 and TRBJ2-3, is KAGVTQTPRYLIKTRGQQVTLSCSPISGHRSVSWYQQTPGQGLQFLFEYFSETQRNKGNFPGRFSGRQFSNSRSEMNVSTLELGDSALYLCASSLLAGTDTQYFGPGTRLTVL.

The gene calls are TRBV15 and TRBJ1-4; 9 nucleotides align to TRBD1. Germline values: CDR1 LNHNV, CDR2 YYDKDF (reference sequence). This CDR3 is 18 amino acids long. Unmatched junction bases numbered 12, after V lost 0 bases and J lost 7 bases. CDR3 in DNA: TGTGCCACCAGCAGAGATGGGATCCCGGGACAGGGCTTTGAAAAACTGTTTTTT. Translation: CATSRDGIPGQGFEKLFF.

In its sample, this clonotype was seen a few times. The chain is built from TRBV3-1 and TRBJ1-5, with 8 bases identical to TRBD1. The trim removed 4 bases at V and 6 bases at J, leaving 8 bases unmatched. The CDR3 is made up of 15 amino acids. Germline values: CDR1 LGHDT, CDR2 YNNKEL (reference sequence). The CDR3 is CASSRNTGGTQPQHF. The CDR3 nucleotides read TGTGCCAGCAGCCGGAATACAGGGGGAACTCAGCCCCAGCATTTT. The variable domain in full, completed from reference TRBV3-1 and TRBJ1-5, reads DTAVSQTPKYLVTQMGNDKSIKCEQNLGHDTMYWYKQDSKKFLKIMFSYNNKELIINETVPNRFSPKSPDKAHLNLHINSLELGDSAVYFCASSRNTGGTQPQHFGDGTRLSIL.

The DNA for the CDR3 is TGTGCCAGCCACCTGGGACCCATGAACACTGAAGCTTTCTTT. Translating gives CASHLGPMNTEAFF. The V call is TRBV7-2, the J call TRBJ1-1, with D perhaps TRBD1 (5 bases). CDR3 size: 14 residues. The V gene lost 8 bases and the J gene lost 0 bases, with 13 bases spanning the gap. CDR1 is SGHTA and CDR2 is FQGNSA in the germline V gene.

This chain uses TRBV4-1 with TRBJ2-1, with 10 bases aligning to TRBD2. The CDR3 is made up of 15 amino acids. Trimming removed 3 bases from V and 8 bases from J; junction bases left unmatched: 7. CDR1 MGHRA and CDR2 YSYEKL come from the germline V gene. The CDR3 spells CASSHVAGGAYEQFF. CDR3 nucleotide sequence: TGCGCCAGCAGCCATGTAGCGGGAGGCGCGTATGAGCAGTTCTTC.

In this sample, this clonotype turned up a few times. The chain is built from TRBV28 and TRBJ2-7, with D perhaps TRBD1 (5 bases). CDR1 and CDR2 from the germline V gene are MDHEN and SYDVKM. The CDR3 contains 13 residues. V lost 6 bases and J lost 6, with 15 bases in between. CDR3 DNA: TGTGCCAGCAGCCCACTCAGGGTTCGCGAGCAGTACTTC. Amino acid sequence: CASSPLRVREQYF.

This clonotype was seen a handful of times. The V gene is TRBV18, the J gene TRBJ1-5; perhaps TRBD1 as D (5 bases). This CDR3 comprises 16 residues. Germline CDR1 KGHSH, CDR2 LQKENI. Between the trimmed V and J ends, which lost 2 bases and 0 bases, there was a span of 11 bases. The CDR3 loop reads CASSPGRQISNQPQHF. CDR3 bases: TGTGCCAGCTCACCAGGGAGACAGATTAGCAATCAGCCCCAGCATTTT.

This chain links TRBV27 with TRBJ2-1, with 11 bases matching TRBD2. Germline loops: CDR1 MNHEY, CDR2 SMNVEV (reference sequence). The CDR3 covers 15 residues. Trimming took 0 bases from V and 7 from J; bases not matched to a gene: 2. CDR3 residues: CASSLSTSGANEQFF. CDR3 sequence (DNA): TGTGCCAGCAGTTTATCGACTAGCGGGGCAAATGAGCAGTTCTTC.

This chain links TRBV9 with TRBJ2-3; D gene ambiguous. Germline-derived CDR1 and CDR2 are SGDLS and YYNGEE. Between the trimmed V and J ends, which lost 0 bases and 5 bases, there was a span of 10 bases. This CDR3 has 14 residues. This CDR3 is CASSVGNRLDTQYF. CDR3 nucleotide sequence: TGTGCCAGCAGCGTAGGGAACCGATTAGATACGCAGTATTTT.

This clonotype was recorded a few times. The chain carries TRBV15 and TRBJ1-2, with a possible D match to TRBD1 (5 bases). The CDR3 is made up of 14 amino acids. The germline CDR1 and CDR2 sequences are LNHNV and YYDKDF (reference sequence). V lost 1 base and J 5 bases, leaving 11 bases between the germline ends. CDR3 sequence reads: CATSRVATVYGYTF. The CDR3 bases are TGTGCCACCAGCAGAGTTGCGACAGTTTATGGCTACACCTTC.

There are a few counts of this clonotype. V gene TRBV7-9 combines with J gene TRBJ2-3; no definite D call. Trimming took off 1 base at V and 2 bases at J, with 13 bases between the two ends. The CDR3 sequence is 16 residues long. Germline-derived CDR1 and CDR2 are SEHNR and FQNEAQ (reference sequence). The CDR3, as DNA: TGTGCCAGCAGCTTAGGCCGCGGCCATTACACAGATACGCAGTATTTT. Translating gives CASSLGRGHYTDTQYF.

This clonotype was picked up a small number of times. The chain employs TRBV9 and TRBJ1-3, with 7 bases that match TRBD1. CDR3 size: 16 residues. Germline V gene data show CDR1 as SGDLS and CDR2 as YYNGEE. J was trimmed by 0 bases and V by 0 bases; bases with no gene match: 3. The CDR3 sequence: CASSVATGLSGNTIYF. DNA of the CDR3: TGTGCCAGCAGCGTAGCGACAGGGCTCTCTGGAAACACCATATATTTT.

The chain couples TRBV5-1 to TRBJ2-5; TRBD2 is a possible D gene (5 bases). The J call may be in error: the DNA end matches TRBJ2-7 better. The CDR3 covers 13 residues. Germline CDR1 and CDR2: SGHRS and YFSETQ. The DNA for the CDR3 is TGCGCCAGCAGCTTGGCTAGCCTCCACGAGCAGTACTTC. Protein: CASSLASLHEQYF.